This TCR beta chain originates from a study of CD8 T cells in Susac syndrome. RNA was extracted with the RNeasy kit, and a quantity of roughly 0.5 to 1 ug was reverse transcribed using random hexamers. TCRdb passed the immunoSEQ multiplex PCR reads through MiXCR, listing each CDR3 protein once. The sample shows about 190,000 distinct CDR3 sequences, under 97% of them seen only once. This sequence was found in a human donor with Susac syndrome. The specimen sequenced was CD4+ T cells from PBMCs.

The CDR3 DNA reads TGCAGTGCCCCGCGGGGGAGCAATCAGCCCCAGCATTTT. Protein: CSAPRGSNQPQHF. This rearrangement joins TRBV20-1 to TRBJ1-5; possible D gene TRBD1, 5 bases. CDR1 is DFQATT, CDR2 SNEGSKA, per germline (reference sequence). Between the trimmed V and J ends, which lost 6 bases and 1 base, there was a span of 10 bases. This CDR3 has 13 amino acids.